Described below is a single T cell receptor beta chain sequence and its context. The sample comes from a study of T cell changes during pregnancy in multiple sclerosis. TCRdb's copy holds only in-frame clones and misses some; the assay was immunoSEQ multiplex PCR. The sample yields over 40,000 clones, 90% seen once. The receptor comes from a female donor in good health, enrolled as a control in a pregnancy study. The sample in question was peripheral blood, obtained in the second trimester of pregnancy.

The CDR3 region has the DNA TGCGCCAGCAGCTCGGGACTAGCGGGGGCCTACAATGAGCAGTTCTTC. Protein sequence: CASSSGLAGAYNEQFF. The chain is built from TRBV5-1 and TRBJ2-1, with 14 bases aligning to TRBD2. CDR1 is SGHRS and CDR2 is YFSETQ in the germline V gene. J lost 2 bases, V lost 3 bases, and 1 base had no gene match. CDR3 length: 16 amino acids. Filled out from reference TRBV5-1 and TRBJ2-1, the complete variable domain reads KAGVTQTPRYLIKTRGQQVTLSCSPISGHRSVSWYQQTPGQGLQFLFEYFSETQRNKGNFPGRFSGRQFSNSRSEMNVSTLELGDSALYLCASSSGLAGAYNEQFFGPGTRLTVL.